The clone carrying this T cell receptor beta chain has only a few counts. The antigen remains unidentified. This specimen comes from a study of a mutant IDH1 vaccine in newly diagnosed glioma. Study information: Following radiotherapy alone, or alongside temozolomide cycles, vaccination was started after an interval of 4-6 weeks.

The CDR3 is 14 amino acids. The V and J ends lost 4 bases and 3 bases respectively, with 11 bases between them. CDR1 is SGHTA and CDR2 is FQGNSA in the germline V gene. As to time point: week 11, during vaccination. Doses comprised 300 ug of mutant IDH1 20-mer peptide each, plus topical imiquimod. The data were produced by immunoSEQ multiplex PCR, yet TCRdb's version contains in-frame clones alone and is incomplete. The table lists tens of thousands of clones, 84% of them singletons, with about 2.2% in the top ten. The specimen was PBMCs, collected from a glioma patient whose treatment included an IDH1 peptide vaccine. The rearrangement links TRBV7-2 to TRBJ2-3; D remains unclear. The clonotype was recovered from a middle-aged man with glioma. DNA for the CDR3: TGTGCCAGCAGCTCTCGGCTCGGAACAGATACGCAGTATTTT. Protein: CASSSRLGTDTQYF. Filled out from reference TRBV7-2 and TRBJ2-3, the complete variable domain reads GAGVSQSPSNKVTEKGKDVELRCDPISGHTALYWYRQSLGQGLEFLIYFQGNSAPDKSGLPSDRFSAERTGGSVSTLTIQRTQQEDSAVYLCASSSRLGTDTQYFGPGTRLTVL.